This T cell receptor beta chain is drawn from a study of blood T cells in healthy people across ages. Per-sample PBMC isolation yielded at least 6.5 million cells. This clonotype was detected a few times. The antigen remains unidentified. The authors ran a second PCR of 7 to 11 cycles using a sample-barcoded 5' primer and a J-beta primer mix. From the 5' RACE reads, TCRdb called clonotypes with MiXCR, one entry per CDR3 protein. The table includes around 1,000,000 distinct CDR3 sequences, about 23% detected once. Germline V gene data show CDR1 as MGHRA and CDR2 as YSYEKL. V lost 1 base to trimming and J lost 8 bases, with 15 bases between them. The CDR3 totals 15 residues. Study conclusions and caveats: The recorded TCR beta diversity per million T cells decreased in a roughly linear manner with age.

The same sample was also used in a study of T cells of mothers and their children. That study adds: Related and unrelated pairs show similar shaping of TCR recombination output by thymic selection. Slightly higher overlap, not significant, was seen in related mother-child pairs than in unrelated pairs.

The chain links TRBV4-1 to TRBJ2-1, with D possibly TRBD2 on 6 matching bases. The sequence was obtained from a girl between 2 and 10 years old in good health. Sequencing was done on a sample of blood. CDR3 sequence reads: CASSQVGGMGYEQFF. The CDR3 DNA sequence: TGCGCCAGCAGCCAAGTGGGCGGGATGGGTTATGAGCAGTTCTTC.